The source of this T cell receptor beta chain is a study of beta chain features in type 1 diabetes. Notes on the study in general: Patients' naive, central memory and regulatory TCRB repertoires appeared more alike than those of healthy donors.

Averaging about 116 mL, one heparinised blood draw came from each individual donor. Germline lookup yields CDR1 LNHDA and CDR2 SQIVND (reference sequence). The CDR3 runs to 16 residues. V dropped 5 bases and J dropped 4; count of bases not matched to a gene: 13. Expressed TCRB transcripts were sequenced after all isolated RNA was converted to cDNA. Repertoires were generated with immunoSEQ multiplex PCR, while TCRdb's copy carries only in-frame clones and drops some. The profile covers under 200,000 clones, with about 8.5% appearing a single time and 0.55% to 0.65% taken by the ten largest. There are a few counts of this clone. Its antigen is still unknown.

The sequencing sample was made of central memory CD4+ T cells from blood. This chain joins TRBV19 and TRBJ1-2; 7 positions agree with TRBD1. The TCR comes from a man aged 18 to 29 in good health. In DNA, the CDR3 is TGTGCCAGTAGTGAAGGACAGGTGGACTATAGCTATGGCTACACCTTC. Its translation: CASSEGQVDYSYGYTF.